A selection of T cell receptor beta chains follows, all from one sample in a study. Repertoires were generated with immunoSEQ multiplex PCR, while TCRdb's copy carries only in-frame clones and drops some. The table includes around 50,000 clones, approximately 95% detected once. The sample consisted of PBMCs. The receptors originated from a man aged 35 to 55 with rheumatoid arthritis. Each CDR3 is given with its conserved first and last residue. Fields, in order: clone size, D gene, J gene, CDR3 length, V gene, CDR3 protein, CDR3 DNA. The D gene is left open where the match is weak. Expanded clones get a size class; other rows say once, few or many, or leave the size out.

NA NA TRBJ1-3 15 TRBV7-9 CASSLGSYSGNTIYF TGTGCCAGCAGCTTGGGCAGTTACTCTGGAAACACCATATATTTT
NA TRBD1 TRBJ1-1 14 TRBV19 CASSAGQGDTEAFF TGTGCCAGTAGTGCCGGACAGGGCGACACTGAAGCTTTCTTT
NA NA TRBJ1-6 15 TRBV6-5 CASSYGRGHNSPLHF TGTGCCAGCAGTTACGGCCGGGGCCATAATTCACCCCTCCACTTT
NA TRBD2 TRBJ2-1 17 TRBV11-2 CASSFLKGLIVQGEQFF TGTGCCAGCAGCTTTCTAAAGGGACTAATAGTCCAAGGCGAGCAGTTCTTC
NA NA TRBJ1-5 14 TRBV24-1 CATSDPDTVQPQHF TGTGCCACCAGTGATCCCGATACGGTCCAGCCCCAGCATTTT
once TRBD2 TRBJ2-7 15 TRBV9 CASSVGLAGVHEQYF TGTGCCAGCAGCGTAGGCTTAGCGGGGGTGCACGAGCAGTACTTC
NA NA TRBJ2-5 18 TRBV5-1 CASSGRQANSPFQETQYF TGCGCCAGCAGCGGAAGACAGGCGAACAGCCCTTTCCAAGAGACCCAGTACTTC
NA TRBD1 TRBJ2-6 16 TRBV7-8 CASSYGQGSGANVLTF TGTGCCAGCAGCTATGGACAGGGGAGTGGGGCCAACGTCCTGACTTTC
NA NA TRBJ2-1 19 TRBV6-6 CASSPRSDPLSVRAKLEFF TGTGCCAGCAGTCCAAGGTCAGATCCATTATCGGTCAGAGCGAAATTGGAGTTCTTC
NA NA TRBJ1-3 14 TRBV9 CASSPGQSGNTIYF TGTGCCAGCAGCCCCGGACAAAGTGGAAACACCATATATTTT
NA NA TRBJ2-5 12 TRBV29-1 CSVIRGQETQYF TGCAGCGTTATTCGGGGGCAAGAGACCCAGTACTTC
NA NA TRBJ1-3 13 TRBV3-1/TRBV3-2 CASSPRQINTIYF TGTGCCAGCAGCCCGAGGCAGATAAACACCATATATTTT
NA TRBD2 TRBJ2-3 15 TRBV9 CASSPPRGGTDTQYF TGTGCCAGCAGCCCCCCGCGGGGGGGCACAGATACGCAGTATTTT
NA TRBD2 TRBJ2-3 14 TRBV19 CASKRAGGADTQYF TGTGCCAGTAAGAGGGCGGGAGGGGCAGATACGCAGTATTTT
once NA TRBJ2-2 14 TRBV11-2 CASIGQRNTGELFF TGTGCCAGCATTGGACAGAGGAACACCGGGGAGCTGTTTTTT
NA NA TRBJ1-6 14 TRBV5-4 CASSLEGGNSPLHF TGTGCCAGCAGCTTGGAGGGGGGGAATTCACCCCTCCACTTT
NA NA TRBJ2-3 15 TRBV10-2 CASSEEVGLLDTQYF TGCGCCAGCAGTGAAGAGGTTGGCCTTCTGGATACGCAGTATTTT
NA NA TRBJ1-5 15 TRBV5-6 CASSTGGSSNQPQHF TGTGCCAGCAGCACCGGAGGGAGCAGCAATCAGCCCCAGCATTTT
NA NA TRBJ1-1 11 TRBV12-3/TRBV12-4 CASSLGGMTFF TGTGCCAGCAGTTTAGGGGGCATGACTTTCTTT
NA NA TRBJ2-7 13 TRBV18 CASSPNSAYEQYF TGTGCCAGCTCACCGAACAGCGCCTACGAGCAGTACTTC
NA TRBD1 TRBJ1-2 15 TRBV27 CASSLGTDGKYGYTF TGTGCCAGCAGTTTAGGGACAGATGGGAAGTATGGCTACACCTTC
NA NA TRBJ1-1 14 TRBV5-1 CASSLEGGNTEAFF TGCGCCAGCAGCTTGGAGGGAGGGAACACTGAAGCTTTCTTT
once NA TRBJ2-1 15 TRBV6-6 CASSYRTVPYNEQFF TGTGCCAGCAGTTACAGGACAGTGCCTTACAATGAGCAGTTCTTC
NA NA TRBJ1-1 15 TRBV9 CASSPRQALNTEAFF TGTGCCAGCAGCCCTCGACAGGCCTTGAACACTGAAGCTTTCTTT
NA NA TRBJ2-2 15 TRBV6-5 CASSFRRRHTGELFF TGTGCCAGCAGTTTCAGGCGGAGACACACCGGGGAGCTGTTTTTT
NA TRBD1 TRBJ2-5 15 TRBV5-1 CASSQPPGQRQTQYF TGCGCCAGCAGCCAACCCCCGGGACAGAGGCAAACCCAGTACTTC
NA NA TRBJ2-1 14 TRBV2 CASSFEQKGDEQFF TGTGCCAGCAGTTTCGAGCAGAAGGGGGATGAGCAGTTCTTC
few TRBD2 TRBJ2-1 16 TRBV7-8 CASSLYGGSTYNEQFF TGTGCCAGCAGCTTATACGGCGGGAGCACCTACAATGAGCAGTTCTTC
NA NA TRBJ1-4 17 TRBV30 CAWTPRPDKFRGEKLFF TGTGCCTGGACGCCACGGCCGGATAAGTTTCGGGGGGAAAAACTGTTTTTT
once NA TRBJ2-6 18 TRBV5-1 CASSLGGQGSSGANVLTF TGCGCCAGCAGCTTGGGCGGGCAGGGGAGCTCTGGGGCCAACGTCCTGACTTTC
NA NA TRBJ2-1 17 TRBV4-1 CASSQGSGGSGYNEQFF TGCGCCAGCAGCCAAGGGTCTGGAGGCTCCGGGTACAATGAGCAGTTCTTC
NA NA TRBJ1-5 13 TRBV27 CASSTRGGQPQHF TGTGCCAGCAGTACGCGGGGAGGTCAGCCCCAGCATTTT
NA TRBD2 TRBJ2-1 15 TRBV7-2 CASSLASGATLGQFF TGTGCCAGCAGCTTGGCTAGCGGAGCTACGTTGGGGCAGTTCTTC
few TRBD1 TRBJ1-6 16 TRBV4-1 CASSQAVTGFGSPLHF TGCGCCAGCAGCCAAGCCGTGACAGGGTTTGGCTCACCCCTCCACTTT
NA NA TRBJ1-5 13 TRBV6-5 CASSRDYNQPQHF TGTGCCAGCAGTAGGGATTACAATCAGCCCCAGCATTTT
NA TRBD1 TRBJ1-4 16 TRBV18 CASSFDRAATNEKLFF TGTGCCAGCTCATTTGACAGGGCCGCAACTAATGAAAAACTGTTTTTT
NA NA TRBJ1-5 14 TRBV18 CASSPGQSNQPQHF TGTGCCAGCTCACCAGGGCAGAGCAATCAGCCCCAGCATTTT